This T cell receptor beta chain was profiled in a study of OX40 agonist ivuxolimab in advanced cancers. At the level of the study: Patients received the agonistic anti-OX40 (CD134) antibody ivuxolimab. Of the patients, three showed partial responses, one with hepatocellular carcinoma and two with cutaneous melanoma. General study findings and limits: In the 0.1-3.0 mg/kg groups, partial responders showed among the lowest expansion.

Peripheral blood came from all dose cohorts at three timepoints. With respect to this clone: Antigen specificity is unknown.

Clones were read by immunoSEQ multiplex PCR, and TCRdb kept only the in-frame ones, dropping some. In the table there are about 79,000 clones, approximately 90% of which are singletons. Trimming at V came to 0 bases and at J to 6 bases, leaving 10 bases not matched to a gene. Germline V lookup: CDR1 LGHNT, CDR2 FRNRAP. This CDR3 region has 17 residues. The starting material was CD4+ or CD8+ T cells sorted from blood, obtained in a trial of the OX40 agonist ivuxolimab. The chain recombines TRBV12-5 with TRBJ1-5; 8 bases match TRBD1. The sequence was collected from an adult with an advanced solid tumor such as melanoma, head and neck, liver or kidney cancer. CDR3 coding DNA: TGTGCTAGTGGTTTGGTACTCGGCAGGGGGCAGCCTCAGCCCCAGCATTTT. This encodes CASGLVLGRGQPQPQHF.